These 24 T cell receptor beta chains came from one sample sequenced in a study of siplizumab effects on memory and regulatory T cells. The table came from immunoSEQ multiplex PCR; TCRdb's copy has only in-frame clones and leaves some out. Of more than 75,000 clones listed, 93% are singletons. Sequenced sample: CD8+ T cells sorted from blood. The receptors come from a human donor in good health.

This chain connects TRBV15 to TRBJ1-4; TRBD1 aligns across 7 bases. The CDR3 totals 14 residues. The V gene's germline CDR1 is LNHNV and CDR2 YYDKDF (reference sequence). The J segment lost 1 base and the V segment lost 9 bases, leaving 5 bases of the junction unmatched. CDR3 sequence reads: CATRRQGTNEKLFF. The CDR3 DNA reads TGTGCCACTAGAAGACAGGGAACTAATGAAAAACTGTTTTTT. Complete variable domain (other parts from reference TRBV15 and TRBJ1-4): DAMVIQNPRYQVTQFGKPVTLSCSQTLNHNVMYWYQQKSSQAPKLLFHYYDKDFNNEADTPDNFQSRRPNTSFCFLDIRSPGLGDTAMYLCATRRQGTNEKLFFGSGTQLSVL.

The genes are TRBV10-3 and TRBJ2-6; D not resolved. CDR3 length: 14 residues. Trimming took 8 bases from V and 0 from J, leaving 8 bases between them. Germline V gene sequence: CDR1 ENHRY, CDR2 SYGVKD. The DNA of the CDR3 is TGTGCCATCGTTTCCGACTCTGGGGCCAACGTCCTGACTTTC. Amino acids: CAIVSDSGANVLTF.

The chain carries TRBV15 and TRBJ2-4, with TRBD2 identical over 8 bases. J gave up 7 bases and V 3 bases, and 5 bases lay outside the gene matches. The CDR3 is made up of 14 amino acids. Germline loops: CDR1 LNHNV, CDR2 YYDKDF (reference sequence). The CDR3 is CATSSLAGSNIQYF. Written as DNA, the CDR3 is TGTGCCACCAGCAGTTTAGCGGGGTCGAACATTCAGTACTTC.

The CDR3 spells CASSVGQGMETQYF. The CDR3 region has the DNA TGTGCCAGCAGCGTGGGACAGGGTATGGAGACCCAGTACTTC. The chain couples TRBV9 to TRBJ2-5, with 9 bases matching TRBD1. The CDR3 consists of 14 residues. V shed 2 bases and J 5 bases; nucleotides not matched to a gene: 4. The germline V gene has CDR1 SGDLS and CDR2 YYNGEE.

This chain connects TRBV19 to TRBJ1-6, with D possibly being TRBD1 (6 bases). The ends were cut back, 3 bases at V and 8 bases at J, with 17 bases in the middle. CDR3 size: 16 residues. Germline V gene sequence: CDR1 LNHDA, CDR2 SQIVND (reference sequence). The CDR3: CASSIQTGRNDSPLHF. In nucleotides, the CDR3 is TGTGCCAGTAGTATTCAGACAGGTCGGAATGATTCACCCCTCCACTTT.

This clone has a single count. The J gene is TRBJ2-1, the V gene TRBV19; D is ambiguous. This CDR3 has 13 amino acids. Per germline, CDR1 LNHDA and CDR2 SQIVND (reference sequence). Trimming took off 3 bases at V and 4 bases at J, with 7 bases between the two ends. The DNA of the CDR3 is TGTGCCAGTAGTATTGATCAGTACAATGAGCAGTTCTTC. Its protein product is CASSIDQYNEQFF.

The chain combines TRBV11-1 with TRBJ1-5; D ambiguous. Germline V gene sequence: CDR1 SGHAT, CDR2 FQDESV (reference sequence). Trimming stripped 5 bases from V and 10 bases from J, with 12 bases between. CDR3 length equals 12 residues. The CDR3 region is CASSLSGSPQHF. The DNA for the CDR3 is TGTGCCAGCAGCCTGTCCGGGTCTCCCCAGCATTTT.

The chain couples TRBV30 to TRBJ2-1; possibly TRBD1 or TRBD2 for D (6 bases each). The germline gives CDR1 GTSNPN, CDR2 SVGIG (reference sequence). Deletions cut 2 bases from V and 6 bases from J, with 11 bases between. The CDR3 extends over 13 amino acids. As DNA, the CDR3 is TGTGCCTGGAGTTGGGGGGCCGTCAATGAGCAGTTCTTC. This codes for CAWSWGAVNEQFF.

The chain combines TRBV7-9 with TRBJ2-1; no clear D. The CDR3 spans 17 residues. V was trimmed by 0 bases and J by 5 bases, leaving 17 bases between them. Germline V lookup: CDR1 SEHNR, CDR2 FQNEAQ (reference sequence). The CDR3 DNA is TGTGCCAGCAGCTTAGCGCACGGCACGGAATACGACAATGAGCAGTTCTTC. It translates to CASSLAHGTEYDNEQFF.

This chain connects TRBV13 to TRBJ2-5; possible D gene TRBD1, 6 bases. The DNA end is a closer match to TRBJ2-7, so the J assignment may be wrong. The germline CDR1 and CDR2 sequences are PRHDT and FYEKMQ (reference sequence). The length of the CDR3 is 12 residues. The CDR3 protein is CASSSQGYEQYF. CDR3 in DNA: TGTGCCAGCAGCTCACAGGGTTACGAGCAGTACTTC.

The CDR3 DNA is TGCGCCAGCAGCTTGGGCGGGTCAGGGGGCACTGAAGCTTTCTTT. Amino acids: CASSLGGSGGTEAFF. The chain is built from TRBV5-1 and TRBJ1-1; the match to TRBD1 covers 7 bases. The CDR3 consists of 15 residues. Germline loops: CDR1 SGHRS, CDR2 YFSETQ. With V trimmed by 0 bases and J by 4 bases, 6 bases remained unmatched.

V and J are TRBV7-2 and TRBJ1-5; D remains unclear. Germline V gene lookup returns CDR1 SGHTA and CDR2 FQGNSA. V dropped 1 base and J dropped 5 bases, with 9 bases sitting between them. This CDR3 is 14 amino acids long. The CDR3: CASSLGSFDQPQHF. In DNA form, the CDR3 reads TGTGCCAGCAGCTTAGGTTCGTTTGATCAGCCCCAGCATTTT.

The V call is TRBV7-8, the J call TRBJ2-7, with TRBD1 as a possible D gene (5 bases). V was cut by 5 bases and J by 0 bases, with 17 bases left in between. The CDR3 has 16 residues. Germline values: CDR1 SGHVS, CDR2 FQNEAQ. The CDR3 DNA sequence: TGTGCCAGCAGCCCGCAGGGTGGGCCGAGCTCCTACGAGCAGTACTTC. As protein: CASSPQGGPSSYEQYF.

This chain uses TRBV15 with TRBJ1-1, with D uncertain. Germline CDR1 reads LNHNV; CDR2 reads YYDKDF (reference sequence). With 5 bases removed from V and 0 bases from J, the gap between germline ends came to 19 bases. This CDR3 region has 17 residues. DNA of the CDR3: TGTGCCACCAGCGTTGAAGTCTGGATTAAAATGAACACTGAAGCTTTCTTT. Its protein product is CATSVEVWIKMNTEAFF.

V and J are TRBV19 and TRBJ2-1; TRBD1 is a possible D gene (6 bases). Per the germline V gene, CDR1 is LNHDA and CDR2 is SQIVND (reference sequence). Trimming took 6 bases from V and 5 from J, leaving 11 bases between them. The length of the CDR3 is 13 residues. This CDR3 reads CASRTGSDNEQFF. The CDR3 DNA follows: TGTGCCAGTAGAACAGGGAGCGACAATGAGCAGTTCTTC.

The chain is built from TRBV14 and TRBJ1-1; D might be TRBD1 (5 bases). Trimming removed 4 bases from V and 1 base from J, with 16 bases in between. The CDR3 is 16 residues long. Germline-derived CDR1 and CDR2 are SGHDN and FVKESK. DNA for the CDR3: TGTGCCAGCAGCCCGGATGAGGGACGGGAGAACACTGAAGCTTTCTTT. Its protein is CASSPDEGRENTEAFF.

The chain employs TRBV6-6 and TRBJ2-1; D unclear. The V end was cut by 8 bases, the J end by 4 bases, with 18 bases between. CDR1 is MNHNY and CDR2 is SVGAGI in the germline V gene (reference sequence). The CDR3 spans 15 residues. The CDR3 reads CASALSAEAYNEQFF. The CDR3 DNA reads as TGTGCCAGCGCCCTGAGCGCCGAAGCATACAATGAGCAGTTCTTC.

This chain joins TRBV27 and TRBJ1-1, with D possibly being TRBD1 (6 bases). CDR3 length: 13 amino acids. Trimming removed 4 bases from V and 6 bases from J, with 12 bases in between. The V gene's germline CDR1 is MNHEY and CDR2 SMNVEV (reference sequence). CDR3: CASSSQGLAEAFF. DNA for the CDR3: TGTGCCAGCAGTTCCCAGGGGTTGGCTGAAGCTTTCTTT.

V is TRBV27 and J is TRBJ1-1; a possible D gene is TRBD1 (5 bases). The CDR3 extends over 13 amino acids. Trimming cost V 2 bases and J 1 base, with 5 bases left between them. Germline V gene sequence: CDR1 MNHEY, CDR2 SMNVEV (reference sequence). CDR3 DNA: TGTGCCAGCAGTTTAGGACAGAACACTGAAGCTTTCTTT. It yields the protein CASSLGQNTEAFF.

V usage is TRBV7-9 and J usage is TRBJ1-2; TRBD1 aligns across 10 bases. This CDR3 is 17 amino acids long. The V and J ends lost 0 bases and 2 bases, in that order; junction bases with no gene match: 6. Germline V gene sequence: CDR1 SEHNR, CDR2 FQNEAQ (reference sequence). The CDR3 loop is CASSLAGTGVENYGYTF. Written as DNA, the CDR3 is TGTGCCAGCAGCTTAGCCGGGACAGGGGTGGAAAACTATGGCTACACCTTC. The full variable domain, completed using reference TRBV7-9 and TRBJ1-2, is DTGVSQNPRHKITKRGQNVTFRCDPISEHNRLYWYRQTLGQGPEFLTYFQNEAQLEKSRLLSDRFSAERPKGSFSTLEIQRTEQGDSAMYLCASSLAGTGVENYGYTFGSGTRLTVV.

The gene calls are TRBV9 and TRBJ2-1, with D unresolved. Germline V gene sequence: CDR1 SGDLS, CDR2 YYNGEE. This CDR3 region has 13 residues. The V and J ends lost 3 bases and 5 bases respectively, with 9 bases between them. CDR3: CASSDHVNNEQFF. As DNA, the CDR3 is TGTGCCAGCAGCGATCACGTGAACAATGAGCAGTTCTTC.

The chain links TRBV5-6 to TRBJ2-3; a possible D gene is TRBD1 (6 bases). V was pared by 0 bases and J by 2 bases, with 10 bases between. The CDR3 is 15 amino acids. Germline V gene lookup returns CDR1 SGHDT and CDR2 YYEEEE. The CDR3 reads CASSLGTANTDTQYF. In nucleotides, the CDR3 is TGTGCCAGCAGCTTGGGGACAGCAAACACAGATACGCAGTATTTT.

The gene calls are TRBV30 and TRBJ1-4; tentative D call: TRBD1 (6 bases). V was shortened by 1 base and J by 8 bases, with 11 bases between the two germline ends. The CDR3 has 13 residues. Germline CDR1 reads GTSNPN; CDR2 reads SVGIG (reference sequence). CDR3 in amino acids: CAWSDREGEKLFF. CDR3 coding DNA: TGTGCCTGGAGTGACAGGGAGGGAGAAAAACTGTTTTTT.

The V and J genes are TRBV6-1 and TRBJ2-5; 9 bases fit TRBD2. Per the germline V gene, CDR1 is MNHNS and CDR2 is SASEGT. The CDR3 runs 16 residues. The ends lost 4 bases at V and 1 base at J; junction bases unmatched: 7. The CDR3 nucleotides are TGTGCCAGCAGTGTTAGGGGTAGCGGGGGCCAAGAGACCCAGTACTTC. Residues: CASSVRGSGGQETQYF.